This TCR beta chain emerged from a study of CD8 T cells in Susac syndrome (dated by TCRdb to 2018 to 2020). The study in broad terms: Of the Susac syndrome patients who were sequenced, eight or nine were in clinical remission while roughly six had clinically active disease. At blood withdrawal, Susac syndrome patients were therapy-naive, treated with corticosteroids (with IVIg additionally given to some), or treated with IVIg alone. Whether CD8+ T cell activation and differentiation in Susac syndrome was antigen driven was tested using repertoire sequencing. Study-wide findings and limitations: The CD4+ T cell repertoire of patients with Susac syndrome showed no detectable clonal expansion. The number of individuals in the TCR sequencing and HLA analysis was acknowledged as relatively small.

CDR1 and CDR2 were assigned from the germline V gene (reference sequence) as GTSNPN and SVGIG. The CDR3 goes from the cysteine to the phenylalanine over 14 residues. Only the CDR3 portion is preserved as DNA: 42 bases, with reading frame beginning at the first base. Trimmed from V: 0 bases; trimmed from J: 6 bases; junction bases lacking a gene match: 7. High-throughput TCR beta sequencing profiled peripheral blood CD8+ and CD4+ T cells from healthy donors, Susac syndrome patients and multiple sclerosis patients. The Susac syndrome patients fulfilled recently defined diagnostic criteria for definite or probable disease. CD8+ TEMRA cells were enriched by FACS, while bulk CD8+ and CD4+ T cells were purified by magnetic negative isolation. Blood was drawn into EDTA tubes, processed within 24 hours, and PBMCs were isolated by density gradient centrifugation. PBMCs intended for TCR sequencing were cryopreserved in liquid nitrogen and were subsequently thawed in a 37 degrees C water bath. The sorted or isolated CD4+, CD8+ and CD8+ TEMRA cells reached a purity of at least 90%.

RNA was extracted with the RNeasy kit and roughly 0.45 to 1 ug was reverse transcribed using random hexamers. The immunoSEQ multiplex PCR assay, covering 54 Vbeta and 13 Jbeta segments, was used to amplify TCR beta CDR3 regions. Bias from PCR amplification was corrected by using a synthetic template baseline for primer optimization and for computational correction. Per the original workflow: Only productive sequences were kept, with reads annotated to V, D and J genes according to IMGT and analyzed in immunoSEQ Analyzer. Clonality was calculated as one minus the Shannon entropy normalized by log2 of the number of productive unique sequences. Public and private clones were assessed among the 100 most prevalent clones of each patient and control. A clone was defined as Susac-specific if it was absent from the healthy and MS cohorts, from 1052 published viral clones and from other ImmuneACCESS disease sequences. The public reads were quality trimmed at Q25 with fastp and then assembled into clones with MiXCR by TCRdb, keeping productive beta chains. Rows merge per CDR3 protein into single entries with the most common DNA and genes. TCRdb's processing, not the authors', yielded these V and J calls. For this sample the table gives some 170,000 distinct CDR3 sequences, of which just under 95% were detected only once. 0.085% to 0.1% of the sample rests with the top ten.

As concerns this clonotype: Its antigen target is currently unknown. Per-base quality was not reported, and no clone a single base away is much larger than it.

This receptor chain uses TRBV30 and TRBJ2-5; the junction holds 7 bases that match TRBD1. The clonotype comes from a human donor with Susac syndrome. Source material: CD4+ T cells from PBMCs. The CDR3 region: CAWSVRGGGKTQYF. At the DNA level, the sequence is TGTGCCTGGAGTGTTCGAGGGGGCGGAAAGACCCAGTACTTC.